One sample yielded the 21 T cell receptor beta chains listed below, sequenced in a study of Graves' ophthalmopathy and Graves' hyperthyroidism. RNA transcripts provided the template for amplifying TCR beta CDR3 regions. The workflow started with a first-round RT-PCR run with HTBI primers and then moved on to a second-round multiplex PCR. Each CDR3 protein is one row after TCRdb ran MiXCR on the multiplex PCR reads. The sample shows 600,000 to 700,000 distinct CDR3 sequences, roughly 41% of them seen only once. The sequenced sample consisted of peripheral blood. Source of these receptors: an adult man with Graves' ophthalmopathy.

The J gene is TRBJ2-2, the V gene TRBV11-2, with 8 bases matching TRBD1. Trimming at V came to 0 bases and at J to 7 bases, leaving 13 bases not matched to a gene. Germline-derived CDR1 and CDR2 are SGHAT and FQNNGV. The CDR3 spans 18 residues. The CDR3 loop is CASSLDRDRLNEGGELFF. The CDR3 DNA is TGTGCCAGCAGCTTAGATCGGGACAGGCTCAATGAGGGCGGGGAGCTGTTTTTT.

This clonotype was detected a few times. This chain connects TRBV6-5 to TRBJ1-1; TRBD1 matches at 8 bases. The ends lost 6 bases at V and 0 bases at J; junction bases unmatched: 3. Germline lookup yields CDR1 MNHEY and CDR2 SVGAGI. This CDR3 spans 14 amino acids. The DNA of the CDR3 is TGTGCCAGCAGAGGACAGGGATTGAACACTGAAGCTTTCTTT. Residues: CASRGQGLNTEAFF.

This clonotype was counted ten times or more. This chain joins TRBV19 and TRBJ1-1; no clear D. Trimming cost V 5 bases and J 5 bases, with 27 bases left between them. Germline values: CDR1 LNHDA, CDR2 SQIVND (reference sequence). This CDR3 is 18 amino acids long. CDR3 DNA sequence: TGTGCCAGTAGTCCCGGATCGGGTGATTCGAAGAGGCGGACTGAAGCTTTCTTT. Residues: CASSPGSGDSKRRTEAFF.

This clonotype was counted at least ten times. For the CDR3, the DNA is TGCAGCGTTACCGGGACAGGCAATCAGCCCCAGCATTTT. As protein: CSVTGTGNQPQHF. The J gene is TRBJ1-5, the V gene TRBV29-1; 7 bases fit TRBD1. Per the germline V gene, CDR1 is SQVTM and CDR2 is ANQGSEA. J was trimmed by 2 bases and V by 5 bases; bases with no gene match: 3. The CDR3 is made up of 13 amino acids.

This clonotype was picked up many times. This chain links TRBV20-1 with TRBJ1-5; TRBD1 aligns across 10 bases. The CDR3 is 14 amino acids. V was pared by 5 bases and J by 3 bases, with 4 bases of the junction left unmatched. The germline gives CDR1 DFQATT, CDR2 SNEGSKA (reference sequence). The CDR3 region has the DNA TGCAGTGCTTCGGGACAGGGGACCAATCAGCCCCAGCATTTT. As protein: CSASGQGTNQPQHF.

This clonotype was seen a handful of times. V and J are TRBV4-1 and TRBJ1-6; 7 bases fit TRBD1. Germline V gene sequence: CDR1 MGHRA, CDR2 YSYEKL. The CDR3 runs to 16 residues. The J segment lost 13 bases and the V segment lost 5 bases, leaving 17 bases of the junction unmatched. The CDR3 loop is CASSTPKGTAPRPLHF. The CDR3, as DNA: TGCGCCAGCAGCACCCCCAAAGGGACAGCCCCCCGTCCCCTCCACTTT.

The chain joins TRBV4-1 to TRBJ2-6; 10 bases fit TRBD1. J gave up 2 bases and V 1 base, and 5 bases lay outside the gene matches. CDR1 is MGHRA, CDR2 YSYEKL, per germline. This CDR3 is 18 amino acids long. The CDR3 sequence: CASSQAGTGVAGANVLTF. CDR3 in DNA: TGCGCCAGCAGCCAAGCCGGGACAGGGGTCGCTGGGGCCAACGTCCTGACTTTC.

The gene calls are TRBV5-1 and TRBJ1-6; weak D call: TRBD1 (6 bases). Per germline, CDR1 SGHRS and CDR2 YFSETQ. This CDR3 is 15 amino acids long. V was pared by 1 base and J by 8 bases, with 13 bases between. This CDR3 reads CASSLTGNEDSPLHF. The DNA for the CDR3 is TGCGCCAGCAGCTTGACAGGGAATGAAGATTCACCCCTCCACTTT.

This clonotype occurred many times. The chain is built from TRBV9 and TRBJ2-5; 10 positions match TRBD1. The CDR3 runs 15 residues. J gave up 5 bases and V 3 bases, and 7 bases lay outside the gene matches. CDR1 is SGDLS and CDR2 is YYNGEE in the germline V gene. CDR3 sequence: CASSEDRGRTETQYF. DNA of the CDR3: TGTGCCAGCAGCGAAGACAGGGGGCGCACGGAGACCCAGTACTTC.

The chain employs TRBV6-5 and TRBJ2-7; D remains unclear. Germline assignment: CDR1 MNHEY and CDR2 SVGAGI. V shed 6 bases and J shed 3 bases, with 15 bases lying between them. The CDR3 has 14 amino acids. The CDR3 nucleotides read TGTGCCAGCAGCACGGATTTAGTGAGCTACGAGCAGTACTTC. Amino acids: CASSTDLVSYEQYF.

The chain's CDR3 is CASREGRLAGGETQYF. CDR3 nucleotides: TGTGCCAGCAGGGAGGGTCGTCTAGCGGGAGGGGAGACCCAGTACTTC. V gene TRBV12-3 or TRBV12-4 combines with J gene TRBJ2-5, with 12 bases lining up with TRBD2. The V gene end was trimmed by 6 bases and the J gene end by 5 bases; junction bases not matched to a gene: 10. This CDR3 region has 16 residues.

Only one count was recorded for this clonotype. Mismatch with germline at one junction end may stem from a read error. V gene TRBV9 combines with J gene TRBJ1-1; possible D gene TRBD1, 6 bases. Germline V gene data show CDR1 as SGDLS and CDR2 as YYNGEE. The length of the CDR3 is 17 residues. The CDR3 region has the DNA TGCGCCAGCAGCTCGGAGGCCAGGGACGGGACAAACACTGAAGCTTTCTTT. Translated: CASSSEARDGTNTEAFF.

This clonotype occurred many times. The chain is built from TRBV10-3 and TRBJ1-6; no clear D. CDR3 length equals 12 residues. Trimming shortened V by 10 bases and J by 10 bases, and 14 bases separated the two germline ends. Looked up from germline, CDR1 is ENHRY and CDR2 is SYGVKD. The CDR3: CATSLEGSPLHF. The CDR3 nucleotides are TGTGCCACCTCGTTAGAGGGATCACCCCTCCACTTT.

This clonotype was counted ten times or more. The chain joins TRBV7-2 to TRBJ1-5; D perhaps matches TRBD1 (5 bases). The CDR3 is made up of 13 amino acids. V gave up 0 bases and J gave up 5 bases, with 5 bases separating them. The V gene's germline CDR1 is SGHTA and CDR2 FQGNSA. In DNA form, the CDR3 reads TGTGCCAGCAGCTTAGCGGGGGATCAGCCCCAGCATTTT. Its translation is CASSLAGDQPQHF.

There are many counts of this clonotype. The CDR3 here is CASSLARTTTETQYF. The CDR3 DNA reads as TGCGCCAGCAGCTTGGCTAGGACTACAACAGAGACCCAGTACTTC. This chain uses TRBV5-1 with TRBJ2-5, with a possible D match to TRBD2 (6 bases). Trimming left V 0 bases short and J 4 bases short, with 13 bases between. There are 15 residues in the CDR3. Germline V gene sequence: CDR1 SGHRS, CDR2 YFSETQ.

Of note for this clonotype: An end of the junction does not agree with germline; a read error may underlie this. The rearrangement joins TRBV7-2 to TRBJ1-2; unclear D gene. The length of the CDR3 is 15 residues. Germline lookup yields CDR1 SGHTA and CDR2 FQGNSA. The chain's CDR3 is CASSQDSLGPTGYTF. The CDR3 DNA reads TGCGCCAGCAGCCAAGATTCCCTAGGGCCAACGGGCTACACCTTC.

There are many counts of this clonotype. The J gene is TRBJ2-7, the V gene TRBV20-1, with 7 positions matching TRBD1. Germline trimming cut 4 bases from V and 3 bases from J; bases unmatched to any gene: 9. The germline V gene encodes CDR1 DFQATT and CDR2 SNEGSKA (reference sequence). This CDR3 has 14 amino acids. CDR3 region: CSAIQGLRDYEQYF. In nucleotides, the CDR3 is TGCAGTGCTATACAGGGGCTTCGGGACTACGAGCAGTACTTC.

The J gene is TRBJ1-1, the V gene TRBV2, with unresolved D. The germline CDR1 and CDR2 sequences are SNHLY and FYNNEI. Between the trimmed V and J ends, which lost 6 bases and 4 bases, there was a span of 15 bases. The CDR3 consists of 14 residues. As DNA, the CDR3 is TGTGCCAGCAGCCAAGCAACCCCCACCACTGAAGCTTTCTTT. This translates into CASSQATPTTEAFF.

Ten or more counts support this clonotype. The junction departs from the called germline gene at one end, perhaps through a read error. The rearrangement joins TRBV29-1 to TRBJ2-5; TRBD2 might be the D (5 bases). This CDR3 has 13 residues. Per the germline V gene, CDR1 is SQVTM and CDR2 is ANQGSEA. The chain's CDR3 is CSAEAPRVETQYF. CDR3 DNA sequence: TGCAGCGCTGAAGCCCCGAGGGTGGAGACCCAGTACTTC.

This clonotype was detected only a few times. V gene TRBV9 combines with J gene TRBJ2-5, with TRBD2 matching over 12 bases. V shed 5 bases and J 5 bases; nucleotides not matched to a gene: 7. Germline V gene sequence: CDR1 SGDLS, CDR2 YYNGEE. The CDR3 has 15 amino acids. The CDR3: CASSATSGGRETQYF. CDR3 nucleotide sequence: TGTGCCAGCAGTGCAACTAGCGGGGGGCGGGAGACCCAGTACTTC.

This clonotype showed up just a few times. The V gene is TRBV3-1, the J gene TRBJ2-3; a possible D gene is TRBD2 (5 bases). Trimming cost V 0 bases and J 4 bases, with 11 bases left between them. Germline V gene lookup returns CDR1 LGHDT and CDR2 YNNKEL (reference sequence). The CDR3 is 15 residues long. Here the CDR3 DNA reads TGTGCCAGCAGCCAAGAATGGCTAGCAGCAGATACGCAGTATTTT. Protein product: CASSQEWLAADTQYF.